Shown below are 18 T cell receptor beta chains from a single sample sequenced in a study of CD8+ T cells in alopecia areata. The sample's treatment: oral pan-JAK inhibitor, 5-10 mg twice daily. Following extraction, RNA underwent reverse transcription to cDNA, which served as the sequencing template. The protocol was immunoSEQ multiplex PCR, while the TCRdb copy is restricted to in-frame clones and leaves out a portion. This table holds about 250,000 clones, roughly 60% found once. The material was CD4+ T cells sorted from blood, obtained at roughly week 53, from a patient treated with tofacitinib. All receptors derive from a human donor with alopecia areata.

The chain links TRBV7-2 to TRBJ1-2; 11 bases align to TRBD1. The CDR3 has 16 residues. Germline V lookup: CDR1 SGHTA, CDR2 FQGNSA. Trimming at V came to 3 bases and at J to 1 base, leaving 4 bases not matched to a gene. The CDR3 DNA follows: TGTGCCAGCAGCTTCCCCGGGACAGGGGGTAACTATGGCTACACCTTC. Translated, it gives CASSFPGTGGNYGYTF.

This rearrangement joins TRBV30 to TRBJ2-2, with 8 bases fitting TRBD1. Per germline, CDR1 GTSNPN and CDR2 SVGIG (reference sequence). V shed 1 base and J 0 bases; nucleotides not matched to a gene: 10. The CDR3 loop spans 18 amino acids. CDR3 sequence (DNA): TGTGCCTGGAGTGGCAGGGGGCGCTTCTCAGCGAACACCGGGGAGCTGTTTTTT. It yields the protein CAWSGRGRFSANTGELFF.

The chain is built from TRBV4-2 and TRBJ2-5, with D perhaps matching TRBD1 (5 bases). This CDR3 has 13 amino acids. CDR1 is LGHNA, CDR2 YNFKEQ, per germline. Trimming took 6 bases from V and 5 from J, leaving 13 bases between them. CDR3 sequence (DNA): TGTGCCAGCAGTCCTAGAGCAGGGGAGACCCAGTACTTC. Protein: CASSPRAGETQYF.

V is TRBV11-2 and J is TRBJ2-1; D possibly matches TRBD1 or TRBD2 (5 bases each). The germline V gene encodes CDR1 SGHAT and CDR2 FQNNGV. This CDR3 contains 15 residues. With 1 base removed from V and 9 bases from J, the gap between germline ends came to 16 bases. CDR3 sequence reads: CASSLVPGAALEQFF. The CDR3 DNA reads TGTGCCAGCAGCTTAGTCCCCGGGGCAGCCCTTGAGCAGTTCTTC.

The chain joins TRBV7-9 to TRBJ2-6; 7 bases are shared with TRBD1. V was clipped by 5 bases and J by 1 base; unmatched bases: 8. This CDR3 has 17 amino acids. Germline values: CDR1 SEHNR, CDR2 FQNEAQ (reference sequence). CDR3: CASSEWDRKSGANVLTF. CDR3 DNA sequence: TGTGCCAGCAGCGAGTGGGACAGAAAGTCTGGGGCCAACGTCCTGACTTTC.

Details on this clone: Other DNA sequences in this sample translate to the same CDR3. The chain is built from TRBV5-1 and TRBJ1-1; D not resolved. The CDR3 is made up of 14 amino acids. Trimming cost V 0 bases and J 0 bases, with 6 bases left between them. CDR1 and CDR2 from the germline V gene are SGHRS and YFSETQ. CDR3 in amino acids: CASSLDGLNTEAFF. The CDR3 DNA reads TGCGCCAGCAGCTTGGACGGGTTGAACACTGAAGCTTTCTTT.

This clone has a handful of counts. The V gene is TRBV30, the J gene TRBJ2-2; TRBD1 matches at 8 bases. The CDR3 has 14 residues. CDR1 GTSNPN and CDR2 SVGIG come from the germline V gene (reference sequence). V lost 3 bases, J lost 7 bases, and 7 bases stayed unmatched. The CDR3 sequence is CAWSLGTGYGELFF. The CDR3 region has the DNA TGTGCCTGGAGCCTCGGGACAGGTTACGGGGAGCTGTTTTTT.

The CDR3 DNA reads TGCGCCAGCAGCCAAGTTCTTTTCTCCTACGAGCAGTACTTC. Protein: CASSQVLFSYEQYF. This chain uses TRBV4-3 with TRBJ2-7; D remains unclear. Germline V lookup: CDR1 LGHNA, CDR2 YSLEER. CDR3 length: 14 residues. The V end was cut by 1 base, the J end by 0 bases, with 7 bases between.

This chain joins TRBV10-3 and TRBJ1-5; D may be TRBD1 (6 bases). Per the germline V gene, CDR1 is ENHRY and CDR2 is SYGVKD. Trimming removed 6 bases at V and 6 bases at J, with 12 bases between. This CDR3 contains 13 residues. CDR3 protein: CAISEGGRQPQHF. In DNA, the CDR3 is TGTGCCATCAGCGAGGGGGGTCGTCAGCCCCAGCATTTT.

V gene TRBV19 combines with J gene TRBJ2-3, with D possibly TRBD1 on 6 matching bases. CDR1 and CDR2 (germline): LNHDA, SQIVND (reference sequence). The CDR3 is 14 amino acids. The V end was cut by 7 bases, the J end by 1 base, with 12 bases between. The CDR3 sequence is CASKDRLRTDTQYF. CDR3 DNA: TGTGCCAGTAAGGACAGACTACGCACAGATACGCAGTATTTT.

This sequence joins TRBV19 and TRBJ2-7; TRBD2 agrees at 9 bases. The junction had 16 bases not matched to a gene; V was cut back by 5 bases and J by 5 bases. This CDR3 comprises 17 residues. CDR1 and CDR2 from the germline V gene are LNHDA and SQIVND (reference sequence). In DNA, the CDR3 is TGTGCCAGTAGTGCCCCCGGCAGCGGGAGGTTCTTCCACGAGCAGTACTTC. Residues: CASSAPGSGRFFHEQYF.

This chain uses TRBV2 with TRBJ2-6; 9 nucleotides agree with TRBD1. J gave up 3 bases and V 8 bases, and 11 bases lay outside the gene matches. Looked up from germline, CDR1 is SNHLY and CDR2 is FYNNEI. The CDR3 totals 17 residues. The CDR3 region has the DNA TGTGCCAGCCAAAAGAACAGGGGGCGCGTTGGGGCCAACGTCCTGACTTTC. Protein sequence: CASQKNRGRVGANVLTF.

The CDR3: CACGGPYEQYF. The CDR3 DNA sequence: TGTGCCTGTGGCGGCCCATACGAGCAGTACTTC. This chain uses TRBV30 with TRBJ2-7; D is ambiguous. V dropped 6 bases and J dropped 4 bases, with 10 bases sitting between them. Germline V lookup: CDR1 GTSNPN, CDR2 SVGIG (reference sequence). The CDR3 totals 11 residues.

V gene TRBV4-2 combines with J gene TRBJ1-3, with D possibly being TRBD1 (5 bases). Per germline, CDR1 LGHNA and CDR2 YNFKEQ. V was clipped by 0 bases and J by 0 bases, with 9 bases between them. The CDR3 extends over 16 amino acids. The CDR3 nucleotides read TGTGCCAGCAGCCAAGATGGGGCCAGCTCTGGAAACACCATATATTTT. It is translated as CASSQDGASSGNTIYF.

This chain links TRBV7-2 with TRBJ2-4, with 9 positions matching TRBD2. Trimming cost V 4 bases and J 8 bases; bases outside gene matches: 6. The CDR3 totals 14 residues. Germline V lookup: CDR1 SGHTA, CDR2 FQGNSA. CDR3 amino acids: CASSSLAGRHIQYF. DNA of the CDR3: TGTGCCAGCAGCTCGCTAGCGGGGAGGCACATTCAGTACTTC.

This chain links TRBV5-1 with TRBJ1-2; D is ambiguous. Germline assignment: CDR1 SGHRS and CDR2 YFSETQ. Between the trimmed V and J ends, which lost 1 base and 1 base, there was a span of 8 bases. This CDR3 has 14 amino acids. CDR3 sequence (DNA): TGCGCCAGCAGCTTGAGTGCCGGTAACTATGGCTACACCTTC. Its protein product is CASSLSAGNYGYTF.

This chain uses TRBV6-5 with TRBJ2-2, with D possibly being TRBD2 (5 bases). The germline V gene encodes CDR1 MNHEY and CDR2 SVGAGI. This CDR3 has 12 amino acids. Here the CDR3 DNA reads TGTGCGTCCGGGGTTCGGACCGGGGAGCTGTTTTTT. Translating it yields CASGVRTGELFF.

This CDR3 reads CASSVNRDGGNEQFF. In DNA form, the CDR3 reads TGTGCCAGTAGTGTAAACAGGGATGGGGGAAATGAGCAGTTCTTC. The J gene is TRBJ2-1, the V gene TRBV19, with D perhaps TRBD1 (6 bases). With 5 bases removed from V and 7 bases from J, the gap between germline ends came to 18 bases. The CDR3 loop spans 15 amino acids. The germline V gene has CDR1 LNHDA and CDR2 SQIVND (reference sequence).